Listed below are T cell receptor beta chains from one sample, sequenced in a study of blood T cells in healthy people across ages. TCRdb re-called the 5' RACE reads with MiXCR, one entry per CDR3 protein. This sample has 1 million or so distinct CDR3 sequences, with more than 40% found just once. The sample consisted of blood. The receptors shown here come from a woman in her sixties in good health. Both conserved end residues are trimmed from each CDR3. Fields, in order: V gene, D gene, CDR3 protein. D genes are given only for firm matches.

TRBV28	TRBD1	ASTTGTGAHEQY
TRBV10-3	.	AISEYSRVRNSPLH
TRBV9	.	ASSVGGAGITYNEQF
TRBV6-6	.	ASSPDYNEQF
TRBV6-5	.	ASRLAGSVTDTQY
TRBV20-1	TRBD2	SARSGTRVYEQY
TRBV5-1	TRBD1	ASSQQGAFGYT
TRBV24-1	.	ATRGDPDRSNYNEQY
TRBV27	.	ASSVRGRRTEAF
TRBV7-9	TRBD1	ASSYYDRESSYEQY
TRBV10-3	.	AIRGDKTLVEQY
TRBV7-2	.	ASSLVEEEGMSSPLH
TRBV7-2	TRBD1	ASSRDRGRGEQY
TRBV29-1	TRBD1	GVDTGQGYGYT
TRBV20-1	.	SARDLLRAQGPESSYNEQY
TRBV29-1	.	SVEDRTEAYEQY
TRBV29-1	TRBD1	SVLDRGRLSQNIQY
TRBV2	TRBD2	ASSRSGAYEQY
TRBV5-1	.	ASSFGAVNEKLF
TRBV12-3/TRBV12-4	.	ASSALGRGSEKLF
TRBV4-3	.	ASSQESNRGRDSYNEQF
TRBV5-1	TRBD2	ASSALAGNNEQF
TRBV9	.	ASSVQGAGEQY
TRBV7-2	.	ASSLLVGQF
TRBV5-5	.	ASSTGLVNQPQH
TRBV27	.	ASSSVEGSDTQY
TRBV29-1	TRBD1	SVGDRASNEQF
TRBV20-1	TRBD2	SARVVSGAQETQY
TRBV12-3/TRBV12-4	.	ASTSDNEQF
TRBV4-1	.	ASSQPAGAGGGVGYT
TRBV29-1	.	SVQKVGSPTDTQY
TRBV29-1	.	SVGGGGTTDTQY
TRBV21-1	.	ASSKTGLDEQY
TRBV15	TRBD2	ATSRGVGLEETQY
TRBV7-9	TRBD1	ASRHRGAMGYT
TRBV6-4	.	ASSDRQYNEQY
TRBV7-2	TRBD2	ASSLYPSGRMSEQF
TRBV4-1	.	ASSQVVSSPYEQY
TRBV3-1	TRBD2	ASSQGLAGTEQF
TRBV13	TRBD2	ASSFPTSGYYNEQF
TRBV7-7	TRBD1	ASSLERRGQGRSYEQY
TRBV15	.	ATSRGDYEETQY
TRBV29-1	TRBD1	SVGDSLSEQY
TRBV29-1	.	SGSWGGGYT
TRBV20-1	.	SARVPSQETQY
TRBV7-2	.	ASSLGRRGNYGYT
TRBV4-1	TRBD2	ASSRSPIAGPQNEQF
TRBV20-1	TRBD1	SASGTGAYEQY
TRBV29-1	TRBD1	SVETGSYGYT
TRBV2	.	ASREPGPEKLF
TRBV6-1	TRBD2	ASSELVAGEADTQY